Below, 8 T cell receptor beta chains from the same sample are listed, as sequenced in a study of shared T cell receptors in the human thymus. The method was immunoSEQ multiplex PCR; TCRdb's version includes in-frame clones alone and lacks a portion of them. The sample lists just under 550,000 clones; around three quarters were seen once. These same data were also listed under a study on human thymus T cells.

Sequencing used thymocytes. Source of these receptors: a boy under three years old with a congenital heart defect.

The V call is TRBV20-1, the J call TRBJ2-7; D unresolved. In germline, CDR1 is DFQATT, CDR2 SNEGSKA (reference sequence). The germline V and J ends were trimmed by 6 bases and 3 bases, with 6 bases remaining between them. The CDR3 has 10 residues. CDR3 region: CSATNYEQYF. In DNA, the CDR3 is TGCAGTGCCACTAACTACGAGCAGTACTTC.

The chain uses TRBV27 and TRBJ2-7, with 10 bases fitting TRBD2. This CDR3 comprises 15 residues. V gave up 7 bases and J gave up 1 base; unmatched junction bases: 7. CDR1 and CDR2 (germline): MNHEY, SMNVEV (reference sequence). CDR3 in amino acids: CASIRLAGLSYEQYF. The CDR3 DNA follows: TGTGCCAGCATTAGACTAGCGGGCCTTTCCTACGAGCAGTACTTC.

The rearrangement joins TRBV5-1 to TRBJ2-7, with 7 bases that match TRBD2. V dropped 3 bases and J dropped 5; count of bases not matched to a gene: 2. Germline V gene sequence: CDR1 SGHRS, CDR2 YFSETQ. CDR3 length equals 12 residues. The CDR3 bases are TGCGCCAGCAGCTGGGCGGGGGACGAGCAGTACTTC. It yields the protein CASSWAGDEQYF.

This CDR3 is CASSPLGGETQYF. The DNA of the CDR3 is TGTGCCAGCTCACCGCTAGGGGGAGAGACCCAGTACTTC. The gene calls are TRBV18 and TRBJ2-5; D is possibly TRBD1 (6 bases). Deletions cut 3 bases from V and 4 bases from J, with 9 bases between. The CDR3 has 13 amino acids. Germline CDR1 is KGHSH and CDR2 is LQKENI.

The gene calls are TRBV11-2 and TRBJ1-3, with 8 bases aligning to TRBD1. Germline V gives CDR1 SGHAT, CDR2 FQNNGV. The length of the CDR3 is 15 residues. V dropped 4 bases and J dropped 7; count of bases not matched to a gene: 9. The CDR3 reads CASSSTGQGRNTIYF. In DNA form, the CDR3 reads TGTGCCAGCAGCTCCACCGGACAGGGAAGGAACACCATATATTTT.

The genes are TRBV6-6 and TRBJ2-7; D is possibly TRBD2 (5 bases). Per germline, CDR1 MNHNY and CDR2 SVGAGI (reference sequence). This CDR3 region has 13 residues. V was clipped by 0 bases and J by 7 bases, with 10 bases between them. The CDR3 region is CASSYSRSGEQYF. In nucleotides, the CDR3 is TGTGCCAGCAGTTACTCGCGATCGGGGGAGCAGTACTTC.

In regard to this clone: An end of the junction does not agree with germline; a read error may underlie this. This sequence joins TRBV6-1 and TRBJ1-5; D gene ambiguous. Germline CDR1 reads MNHNS; CDR2 reads SASEGT. The CDR3 extends over 12 amino acids. The CDR3 region is CASSEGGQPQHF. CDR3 sequence (DNA): TGTGCCAGCAGCGAAGGTGGCCAGCCCCAGCATTTT.

The chain uses TRBV30 and TRBJ2-2; 8 positions agree with TRBD1. Germline trimming cut 2 bases from V and 7 bases from J; bases unmatched to any gene: 27. The V gene's germline CDR1 is GTSNPN and CDR2 SVGIG (reference sequence). This CDR3 has 21 amino acids. The CDR3 sequence is CAWSFPSRTGLGRGEDGELFF. DNA for the CDR3: TGTGCCTGGAGTTTTCCATCCAGGACAGGGCTCGGGAGAGGCGAGGACGGGGAGCTGTTTTTT.